This T cell receptor (beta chain) was documented in a study of CD8+CD57+ T cells in acquired aplastic anemia. Study context: Isolated CD4+ and CD8+ cells, once sorted, yielded DNA averaging about 3.4 ug. Overall study findings and caveats: No significant patient-versus-control difference appeared in CD8+ Simpson's diversity.

Both TCR beta VDJ combination and CDR3 sequence profiling were carried out. Genomic DNA was the template for this profiling. TCRdb re-analysed the reads in MiXCR, keeping a single row per CDR3 protein. The data hold approximately 150,000 distinct CDR3 sequences, with about two thirds observed a single time. About this clonotype: Its cognate antigen is unknown.

Patients sequenced had flow cytometry evidence of CD8+CD57+ cell expansion. The diagnosis in all patients was severe acquired aplastic anemia. At blood sampling, none of the patients had yet received therapy. The material sequenced was sorted CD4+, CD8+, or CD8+CD57+ T cells (not recorded which) from PBMCs. The clonotype was recovered from a human donor with aplastic anemia.

CDR3 DNA: TGTGCCAGCAGCGTTAGGACAGGGGGTTATGGTGGCTACACCTTC. It encodes CASSVRTGGYGGYTF. V usage is TRBV9 and J usage is TRBJ1-2; the match to TRBD1 covers 10 bases. The CDR3 spans 15 residues. Germline trimming cut 2 bases from V and 7 bases from J; bases unmatched to any gene: 8. Germline V gene lookup returns CDR1 SGDLS and CDR2 YYNGEE.